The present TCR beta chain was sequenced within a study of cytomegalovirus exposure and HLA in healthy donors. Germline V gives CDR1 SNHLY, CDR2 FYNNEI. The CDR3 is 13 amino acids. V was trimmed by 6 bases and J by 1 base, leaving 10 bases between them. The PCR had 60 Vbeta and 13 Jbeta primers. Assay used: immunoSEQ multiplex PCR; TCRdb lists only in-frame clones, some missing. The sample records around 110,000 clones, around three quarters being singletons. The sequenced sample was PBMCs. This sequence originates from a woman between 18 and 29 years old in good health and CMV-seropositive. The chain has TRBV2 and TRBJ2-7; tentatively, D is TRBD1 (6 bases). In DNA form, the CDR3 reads TGTGCCAGCAGGGTGGACAGTTCCTACGAGCAGTACTTC. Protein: CASRVDSSYEQYF.